The 32 T cell receptor beta chains reported below all come from one sample, sequenced in a study of T-cell memory formation after mild COVID-19. A single record per CDR3 protein comes from TCRdb applying MiXCR to the 5' RACE reads. This sample has approximately 88,000 distinct CDR3 sequences, with 20% to 25% found just once. Sequencing used PBMCs or a T cell subset sorted from them (not recorded which). Every receptor here comes from a young man who had mild COVID-19 (a few samples of this study predate the infection). Cell type and time point are not known.

The chain links TRBV7-2 to TRBJ2-3; D assignment may be TRBD1 or TRBD2 (5 bases each). V was pared by 5 bases and J by 4 bases, with 22 bases between. CDR3 length: 17 residues. The germline CDR1 and CDR2 sequences are SGHTA and FQGNSA. CDR3 region: CASSLRGREDFPDTQYF. In nucleotides, the CDR3 is TGTGCCAGCAGCCTCCGGGGACGCGAGGACTTTCCAGATACGCAGTATTTT. Variable domain in full (rest from reference TRBV7-2 and TRBJ2-3): GAGVSQSPSNKVTEKGKDVELRCDPISGHTALYWYRQSLGQGLEFLIYFQGNSAPDKSGLPSDRFSAERTGGSVSTLTIQRTQQEDSAVYLCASSLRGREDFPDTQYFGPGTRLTVL.

This clonotype showed up just a few times. CDR3 nucleotide sequence: TGTGCCAGCAGTTACTCCCCAGGATGGCCGGGTAATGAGCAGTTCTTC. Protein: CASSYSPGWPGNEQFF. This sequence joins TRBV6-2 or TRBV6-3 and TRBJ2-1; unclear D gene. This CDR3 is built from 16 residues. Between the trimmed V and J ends, which lost 0 bases and 7 bases, there was a span of 16 bases. Germline V gene sequence: CDR1 MNHEY, CDR2 SVGEGT.

The sample holds a few counts of this clonotype. The rearrangement uses TRBV5-1 and TRBJ2-2; D is unclear. The CDR3 consists of 18 residues. Germline values: CDR1 SGHRS, CDR2 YFSETQ. V was shortened by 0 bases and J by 4 bases, with 19 bases between the two germline ends. The CDR3 bases are TGCGCCAGCAGCTTGGGTGAGCCTAGACACCGGGCCACCGGGGAGCTGTTTTTT. Translated: CASSLGEPRHRATGELFF.

The chain is built from TRBV4-1 and TRBJ1-2; 8 bases agree with TRBD1. V shed 0 bases, J shed 2 bases, and the junction held 2 bases outside the gene matches. The CDR3 sequence is 15 residues long. Germline loops: CDR1 MGHRA, CDR2 YSYEKL. CDR3 region: CASSQETGENYGYTF. The DNA for the CDR3 is TGCGCCAGCAGCCAAGAGACAGGGGAGAACTATGGCTACACCTTC.

The chain employs TRBV4-2 and TRBJ2-3; TRBD2 aligns across 9 bases. The CDR3 runs to 19 residues. CDR1 is LGHNA and CDR2 is YNFKEQ in the germline V gene. The junction had 11 bases not matched to a gene; V was cut back by 0 bases and J by 1 base. The DNA of the CDR3 is TGTGCCAGCAGCCAAGATCCTATTCTAGCGGGGAAGGGCACAGATACGCAGTATTTT. Protein: CASSQDPILAGKGTDTQYF.

This clonotype was seen a handful of times. The chain is built from TRBV4-1 and TRBJ2-1; D uncertain. The CDR3 extends over 13 amino acids. Trimming took off 1 base at V and 5 bases at J, with 6 bases between the two ends. Germline V gives CDR1 MGHRA, CDR2 YSYEKL. For the CDR3, the DNA is TGCGCCAGCAGCCAAGCTATGAACAATGAGCAGTTCTTC. This gives the protein CASSQAMNNEQFF.

V is TRBV6-2 or TRBV6-3 and J is TRBJ2-3, with a possible D match to TRBD1 (6 bases). V shed 8 bases and J shed 3 bases, with 12 bases lying between them. The CDR3 has 13 amino acids. Germline CDR1 and CDR2: MNHEY and SVGEGT. CDR3 sequence: CASGVDRTDTQYF. The CDR3 DNA sequence: TGTGCCAGCGGGGTTGACAGGACAGATACGCAGTATTTT.

The chain is built from TRBV7-2 and TRBJ1-5; D unclear. CDR3 length: 13 residues. Trimming left V 1 base short and J 9 bases short, with 10 bases between. Germline assignment: CDR1 SGHTA and CDR2 FQGNSA. The chain's CDR3 is CASSLEVWWPQHF. The CDR3 DNA sequence: TGTGCCAGCAGCTTAGAAGTATGGTGGCCCCAGCATTTT.

This clonotype occurred a few times. The chain combines TRBV6-1 with TRBJ1-1; a possible D gene is TRBD1 (6 bases). Deletions cut 5 bases from V and 6 bases from J, with 19 bases between. CDR1 and CDR2 from the germline V gene are MNHNS and SASEGT. The CDR3 spans 15 residues. CDR3 region: CASSFLRQGRAEAFF. The CDR3 nucleotides read TGTGCCAGCAGTTTTCTCCGCCAGGGGAGGGCTGAAGCTTTCTTT.

V usage is TRBV5-5 and J usage is TRBJ1-1; no reliable D call. The CDR3 is 14 residues long. Germline V gene lookup returns CDR1 SGHKS and CDR2 YYEKEE (reference sequence). The V and J ends lost 4 bases and 0 bases respectively, with 10 bases between them. CDR3 residues: CASSPIGLNTEAFF. CDR3 nucleotide sequence: TGTGCCAGCAGCCCCATCGGGCTGAACACTGAAGCTTTCTTT.

The J gene is TRBJ2-1, the V gene TRBV5-4; 9 positions agree with TRBD1. The V and J ends lost 3 bases and 5 bases, in that order; junction bases with no gene match: 6. CDR3 size: 15 residues. Germline CDR1 reads SGHNT; CDR2 reads YYREEE (reference sequence). CDR3: CASSSGQGHNNEQFF. The CDR3 DNA follows: TGTGCCAGCAGCTCGGGACAGGGCCACAACAATGAGCAGTTCTTC. Full variable domain (missing parts from reference TRBV5-4 and TRBJ2-1): ETGVTQSPTHLIKTRGQQVTLRCSSQSGHNTVSWYQQALGQGPQFIFQYYREEENGRGNFPPRFSGLQFPNYSSELNVNALELDDSALYLCASSSGQGHNNEQFFGPGTRLTVL.

The chain joins TRBV29-1 to TRBJ2-7; maybe TRBD1 (7 bases). Germline-derived CDR1 and CDR2 are SQVTM and ANQGSEA. The CDR3 runs 12 residues. Trimming left V 8 bases short and J 4 bases short, with 15 bases between. The DNA for the CDR3 is TGCAGCTTCAGGACAGGAGGGTACGAGCAGTACTTC. Residues: CSFRTGGYEQYF.

The chain carries TRBV29-1 and TRBJ1-2; D is possibly TRBD1 (6 bases). Germline V lookup: CDR1 SQVTM, CDR2 ANQGSEA. V lost 4 bases, J lost 6 bases, and 21 bases lay in between. CDR3 size: 15 residues. DNA for the CDR3: TGCAGCGTTGCAGCCCAGGGGACTGCGTTGAATGGCTACACCTTC. Protein product: CSVAAQGTALNGYTF.

The rearrangement uses TRBV6-6 and TRBJ1-5; TRBD1 matches 7 bases. Looked up from germline, CDR1 is MNHNY and CDR2 is SVGAGI (reference sequence). Unmatched junction bases numbered 9, after V lost 2 bases and J lost 2 bases. CDR3 length equals 17 residues. The CDR3 bases are TGTGCCAGCAGTTACAGGCCAGGGGGGTGTTGCAATCAGCCCCAGCATTTT. The encoded protein is CASSYRPGGCCNQPQHF.

This clonotype was seen more than once but under ten times. The rearrangement joins TRBV9 to TRBJ2-2, with D uncertain. Trimming took off 3 bases at V and 2 bases at J, with 11 bases between the two ends. The CDR3 sequence is 15 residues long. CDR1 is SGDLS and CDR2 is YYNGEE in the germline V gene. The CDR3 bases are TGTGCCAGCAGCGCCTCATACAGAAACACCGGGGAGCTGTTTTTT. Its protein is CASSASYRNTGELFF. Looking up the rest from reference TRBV9 and TRBJ2-2 gives the full variable domain: DSGVTQTPKHLITATGQRVTLRCSPRSGDLSVYWYQQSLDQGLQFLIQYYNGEERAKGNILERFSAQQFPDLHSELNLSSLELGDSALYFCASSASYRNTGELFFGEGSRLTVL.

V is TRBV6-6 and J is TRBJ2-7; TRBD1 aligns across 7 bases. Trimming at V came to 2 bases and at J to 3 bases, leaving 16 bases not matched to a gene. Germline CDR1 is MNHNY and CDR2 is SVGAGI (reference sequence). The CDR3 has 18 residues. The CDR3 DNA reads TGTGCCAGCAGTTACCGAGATAACAGGGGCCCAGGGAACTACGAGCAGTACGTC. This gives the protein CASSYRDNRGPGNYEQYV.

The V call is TRBV21-1, the J call TRBJ1-6; the table's D gene call, TRBD1, was not cross checked with the DNA. TRBV21-1 is recorded as a pseudogene. The CDR3 is 18 amino acids. This chain's CDR3 is CASSETRGLGSYNSPLHF. The CDR3 nucleotides are TGTGCCAGCAGCGAGACACGGGGTTTAGGCTCCTATAATTCACCCCTCCACTTT.

The J gene is TRBJ2-1, the V gene TRBV5-4, with 7 bases fitting TRBD1. This CDR3 spans 15 amino acids. The ends lost 4 bases at V and 4 bases at J; junction bases unmatched: 8. Germline V gene sequence: CDR1 SGHNT, CDR2 YYREEE (reference sequence). The CDR3 nucleotides read TGTGCCAGCAGCCGTGCAGGGACAGAGTACAATGAGCAGTTCTTC. This codes for CASSRAGTEYNEQFF.

This clonotype was picked up a small number of times. This chain's CDR3 is CSVSTGVGGYTF. In DNA form, the CDR3 reads TGCAGCGTCTCGACAGGGGTTGGTGGCTACACCTTC. This chain links TRBV29-1 with TRBJ1-2; the match to TRBD1 covers 8 bases. In germline, CDR1 is SQVTM, CDR2 ANQGSEA. The CDR3 has 12 residues. The V gene end was trimmed by 6 bases and the J gene end by 7 bases; junction bases not matched to a gene: 7.

The CDR3 loop is CATSPSSGGARSYEQYF. Here the CDR3 DNA reads TGTGCCACCAGCCCGAGTTCGGGCGGGGCGCGATCCTACGAGCAGTACTTC. The rearrangement links TRBV15 to TRBJ2-7, with TRBD2 as a possible D gene (6 bases). Deletions cut 5 bases from V and 1 base from J, with 21 bases between. Germline CDR1 is LNHNV and CDR2 is YYDKDF (reference sequence). This CDR3 has 17 amino acids. The variable domain in full, completed from reference TRBV15 and TRBJ2-7, reads DAMVIQNPRYQVTQFGKPVTLSCSQTLNHNVMYWYQQKSSQAPKLLFHYYDKDFNNEADTPDNFQSRRPNTSFCFLDIRSPGLGDTAMYLCATSPSSGGARSYEQYFGPGTRLTVT.

This clonotype was observed a single time. The chain recombines TRBV4-1 with TRBJ2-7, with a tentative D call TRBD1 (6 bases). V was pared by 4 bases and J by 3 bases, with 25 bases between. The CDR3 has 18 amino acids. Germline CDR1 and CDR2: MGHRA and YSYEKL. CDR3: CASSPRVSGRRTVYEQYF. As DNA, the CDR3 is TGCGCCAGCAGCCCAAGAGTTTCGGGGCGACGGACAGTCTACGAGCAGTACTTC.

The V and J genes are TRBV4-3 and TRBJ2-3; 8 bases line up with TRBD1. CDR1 and CDR2 (germline): LGHNA, YSLEER. Trimming removed 0 bases from V and 3 bases from J; junction bases left unmatched: 5. This CDR3 is 16 amino acids long. CDR3 sequence reads: CASSQEDRVWTDTQYF. In nucleotides, the CDR3 is TGCGCCAGCAGCCAAGAGGACAGGGTGTGGACAGATACGCAGTATTTT.

The chain combines TRBV7-9 with TRBJ2-3; 7 bases fit TRBD2. This CDR3 has 15 amino acids. With 1 base clipped from V and 3 bases from J, the junction kept 4 bases outside the gene matches. The germline V gene encodes CDR1 SEHNR and CDR2 FQNEAQ (reference sequence). The CDR3 nucleotides read TGTGCCAGCAGCTTAGGCGGGGGAAAGACAGATACGCAGTATTTT. Protein sequence: CASSLGGGKTDTQYF.

The gene calls are TRBV9 and TRBJ2-1; a possible D gene is TRBD2 (6 bases). The CDR3 has 15 amino acids. The germline V gene encodes CDR1 SGDLS and CDR2 YYNGEE. Trimming stripped 0 bases from V and 6 bases from J, with 13 bases between. The CDR3 spells CASSVGASEANEQFF. CDR3 DNA sequence: TGTGCCAGCAGCGTAGGGGCTAGCGAAGCCAATGAGCAGTTCTTC.

This clonotype was counted a few times. The rearrangement uses TRBV7-6 and TRBJ2-7; D is perhaps TRBD1 (6 bases). The CDR3 runs to 16 residues. The V and J ends lost 5 bases and 1 base respectively, with 18 bases between them. The germline gives CDR1 SGHVS, CDR2 FNYEAQ. CDR3 DNA: TGTGCCAGCAGCCTACCTCCAGGGGAGAAATCCTACGAGCAGTACTTC. Translation: CASSLPPGEKSYEQYF.

The chain carries TRBV4-1 and TRBJ2-2; 8 positions agree with TRBD2. Trimming at V came to 3 bases and at J to 5 bases, leaving 8 bases not matched to a gene. CDR1 and CDR2 (germline): MGHRA, YSYEKL. The CDR3 totals 16 residues. For the CDR3, the DNA is TGCGCCAGCAGCCAGGGGCCGGGGGGGCGGACCGGGGAGCTGTTTTTT. Translation: CASSQGPGGRTGELFF.

The CDR3 loop is CASSEDGEAFF. The CDR3 DNA reads TGTGCCAGCAGCGAGGATGGTGAAGCTTTCTTT. The chain links TRBV7-9 to TRBJ1-1; D gene ambiguous. The CDR3 is 11 amino acids. Trimming removed 5 bases at V and 7 bases at J, with 8 bases between. The germline V gene encodes CDR1 SEHNR and CDR2 FQNEAQ (reference sequence). The full variable domain, completed using reference TRBV7-9 and TRBJ1-1, is DTGVSQNPRHKITKRGQNVTFRCDPISEHNRLYWYRQTLGQGPEFLTYFQNEAQLEKSRLLSDRFSAERPKGSFSTLEIQRTEQGDSAMYLCASSEDGEAFFGQGTRLTVV.

The chain links TRBV5-1 to TRBJ1-5; 7 nucleotides match TRBD1. J gave up 3 bases and V 1 base, and 4 bases lay outside the gene matches. This CDR3 spans 15 amino acids. Germline V gene data show CDR1 as SGHRS and CDR2 as YFSETQ. CDR3 sequence reads: CASSLNGQANQPQHF. CDR3 nucleotide sequence: TGCGCCAGCAGCTTGAATGGACAGGCCAATCAGCCCCAGCATTTT.

The sample holds a few counts of this clonotype. The J gene is TRBJ1-4, the V gene TRBV15; D possibly corresponds to TRBD1 (6 bases). V shed 1 base and J shed 8 bases, with 14 bases lying between them. CDR3 length: 15 residues. Per the germline V gene, CDR1 is LNHNV and CDR2 is YYDKDF (reference sequence). This chain's CDR3 is CATSRGYREEEKLFF. As DNA, the CDR3 is TGTGCCACCAGCAGAGGATACAGGGAAGAAGAAAAACTGTTTTTT.

This clonotype was found a few times. The chain links TRBV24-1 to TRBJ2-2; D possibly uses TRBD1 or TRBD2 (5 bases each). The germline V gene has CDR1 KGHDR and CDR2 SFDVKD. This CDR3 contains 15 residues. Between the trimmed V and J ends, which lost 6 bases and 2 bases, there was a span of 12 bases. The CDR3 reads CATSWDGPNTGELFF. The CDR3 region has the DNA TGTGCCACCAGTTGGGACGGACCTAACACCGGGGAGCTGTTTTTT.

In its sample, this clonotype was seen once. The genes are TRBV25-1 and TRBJ2-1, with 11 bases aligning to TRBD1. Trimming cost V 3 bases and J 9 bases; bases outside gene matches: 4. The germline CDR1 and CDR2 sequences are MGHDK and SYGVNS. The CDR3 covers 14 residues. The CDR3 reads CASSESGQGVEQFF. In nucleotides, the CDR3 is TGTGCCAGCAGTGAGTCGGGACAGGGGGTTGAGCAGTTCTTC. The full variable domain, completed using reference TRBV25-1 and TRBJ2-1, is EADIYQTPRYLVIGTGKKITLECSQTMGHDKMYWYQQDPGMELHLIHYSYGVNSTEKGDLSSESTVSRIRTEHFPLTLESARPSHTSQYLCASSESGQGVEQFFGPGTRLTVL.

This chain uses TRBV2 with TRBJ2-1; 9 bases align to TRBD1. The trim removed 1 base at V and 10 bases at J, leaving 5 bases unmatched. This CDR3 contains 14 residues. Germline CDR1 reads SNHLY; CDR2 reads FYNNEI. The CDR3 reads CASSEGTGAKEQFF. For the CDR3, the DNA is TGTGCCAGCAGTGAAGGGACAGGGGCCAAGGAGCAGTTCTTC.